Below are 29 T cell receptor delta chains sequenced from a single sample in a study of gamma-delta T cells after stem cell transplantation. TCRdb re-called the RT-PCR reads with CATT. The data contain more than 1,500 delta-chain clones, 3.5% to 5.5% of them singletons. Sequenced material: gamma-delta T cells. The receptors here all came from a human donor. It is not recorded whose cells these are; they may come from a transplant donor.

On this clone itself: TCRdb's protein for this DNA is that of a much larger clone and differs from the translation at residue 16, likely a read error; the protein shown is the DNA translation. The rearrangement uses TRDV2 and TRDJ1, with D tentatively TRDD3 (6 bases). The CDR3 is made up of 18 amino acids. Germline V gives CDR1 GEAIGNYY, CDR2 EKD. As DNA, the CDR3 is TGTGCCTGTGACACCGTAGACGTTGGGGGGACACATACCGATAAACCCATCTTT. Its protein is CACDTVDVGGTHTDKPIF.

This clone was detected only a few times. A read error likely explains this, since a far larger clone differs by one base. This chain links TRDV2 with TRDJ1; no clear D gene. The CDR3 runs 14 residues. Germline CDR1 GEAIGNYY, CDR2 EKD. CDR3 protein: CACDTLVLTNKLIF. The CDR3 nucleotides are TGTGCCTGTGACACCCTAGTACTCACCAATAAACTCATCTTT.

A remark on this clone: Germline and junction disagree at one end, which may indicate a read error. The V gene is TRDV2, the J gene TRDJ1; 8 positions match TRDD3. The germline gives CDR1 GEAIGNYY, CDR2 EKD. CDR3 size: 16 residues. The CDR3 DNA reads as TGTGCCTGTGATTTACTGGGGGCCGAGTACACCGGTAAACTCATCTTT. This encodes CACDLLGAEYTGKLIF.

This clone was observed a few times. The chain joins TRDV2 to TRDJ3; 12 bases fit TRDD3. This CDR3 is 21 amino acids long. J gave up 1 base and V 4 bases, and 13 bases lay outside the gene matches. The germline V gene has CDR1 GEAIGNYY and CDR2 EKD. CDR3 in DNA: TGTGCCTGTGATCGTTTACTGGGGGATACTACTCTGTCCTGGGACACCCGACAGATGTTTTTC. It translates to CACDRLLGDTTLSWDTRQMFF.

With regard to this clone: TCRdb's listed protein matches a much larger clone and diverges from this DNA's translation at residue 15, likely through a read error; the protein shown comes from the DNA. V gene TRDV2 combines with J gene TRDJ1, with unresolved D. The CDR3 sequence is 16 residues long. The germline V gene encodes CDR1 GEAIGNYY and CDR2 EKD. This chain's CDR3 is CACDTVGASRGDKLTF. Here the CDR3 DNA reads TGTGCCTGTGACACGGTCGGGGCCTCACGGGGCGATAAACTCACCTTT.

This clone is termed medium-sized. At the DNA level, this CDR3 is encoded by other sequences in the same sample as well. The chain employs TRDV2 and TRDJ1; 9 positions match TRDD3. The germline CDR1 and CDR2 sequences are GEAIGNYY and EKD. The junction had 5 bases not matched to a gene; V was cut back by 1 base and J by 3 bases. The CDR3 length is 15 residues. The CDR3 DNA sequence: TGTGCCTGTGACACGGTAGGGGGGATACCCGATAAACTCATCTTT. Translating it yields CACDTVGGIPDKLIF.

In this sample, this clone turned up a few times. TCRdb's entry gives the protein of a much larger clone, which mismatches this DNA's translation at residue 3, likely from a read error; the protein reported here is translated from the DNA. This chain links TRDV2 with TRDJ1; D remains unclear. Germline V gene data show CDR1 as GEAIGNYY and CDR2 as EKD. The CDR3 is made up of 18 amino acids. The CDR3 spells CARDTLSGPSTYTDKLIF. CDR3 nucleotide sequence: TGTGCCCGTGACACCTTGTCCGGTCCCTCTACATACACCGATAAACTCATCTTT.

This clone was counted once. The junction departs from the called germline gene at one end, perhaps through a read error. The gene calls are TRDV2 and TRDJ1; D is uncertain. This CDR3 spans 19 amino acids. Germline V gene sequence: CDR1 GEAIGNYY, CDR2 EKD. Written as DNA, the CDR3 is TGTGCCTGTGTCTCCATAGAAACCCTGGTGGCCGAGTACACCGATAACCTCATCTTT. Translation: CACVSIETLVAEYTDNLIF.

About this clone: At one boundary the junction diverges from the germline segment, which might be a read error. The V gene is TRDV2, the J gene TRDJ1; TRDD3 might be the D (6 bases). The CDR3 is made up of 20 amino acids. Germline assignment: CDR1 GEAIGNYY and CDR2 EKD. The CDR3 spells CACDTVGASPGGFYTDTLIF. CDR3 nucleotides: TGTGCCTGTGACACCGTGGGGGCCTCACCGGGGGGCTTTTACACCGATACACTCATCTTT.

The table lists this clone with a few counts. This DNA translates differently at residue 15 from the TCRdb protein, which is that of a much larger clone; a read error is likely, and the protein shown is the DNA's own translation. The chain joins TRDV2 to TRDJ1; TRDD3 aligns across 8 bases. The germline CDR1 and CDR2 sequences are GEAIGNYY and EKD. The CDR3 length is 17 residues. CDR3 sequence reads: CACDPILGATSTDKPIF. CDR3 nucleotide sequence: TGTGCCTGTGACCCGATACTGGGGGCCACCTCCACCGATAAACCCATCTTT.

Within the sample, this clone is medium-sized (0.01 to 0.1%). A far larger clone differs by one base, so this is likely a read error. This chain joins TRDV1 and TRDJ1, with 8 nucleotides matching TRDD3. This CDR3 comprises 22 residues. The germline gives CDR1 TSWWSYY, CDR2 QGS. Unmatched junction bases numbered 24, after V lost 2 bases and J lost 1 base. The CDR3 is CALGESPISYYWGVRGTDKLIF. The CDR3 region has the DNA TGTGCTCTTGGGGAAAGCCCCATATCTTATTACTGGGGGGTCAGGGGCACCGATAAACTCATCTTT.

This clone has just a few counts. A far larger clone is only one base removed, so a read error is likely. The same CDR3 also results from other DNA sequences found in this sample. The gene calls are TRDV2 and TRDJ3; TRDD3 matches at 12 bases. This CDR3 region has 23 residues. The germline gives CDR1 GEAIGNYY, CDR2 EKD. Trimming took 2 bases from V and 0 from J; bases not matched to a gene: 16. In DNA form, the CDR3 reads TGTGCCTGTGACATCGTGTTGACTGGGGGATACCCTGTTGGCTCCTGGGACACCCGACAGATGTTTTTC. Translating it yields CACDIVLTGGYPVGSWDTRQMFF.

Points on this clone: A single base is all that separates this from a far larger clone, so a read error is likely. V usage is TRDV2 and J usage is TRDJ3, with 8 positions matching TRDD3. This CDR3 region has 20 residues. V lost 0 bases and J lost 2; bases outside the gene matches: 11. The V gene's germline CDR1 is GEAIGNYY and CDR2 EKD. CDR3 loop: CACDTLSRDTRAWDTRQMFF. CDR3 nucleotide sequence: TGTGCCTGTGACACCCTGTCGAGGGATACGCGAGCCTGGGACACCCGACAGATGTTTTTC.

This clone was found a few times. A far larger clone is a single base away, which makes a read error likely. The chain carries TRDV2 and TRDJ1, with TRDD3 matching 8 bases. V gave up 2 bases and J gave up 5 bases; unmatched junction bases: 6. This CDR3 spans 14 amino acids. Germline V gene lookup returns CDR1 GEAIGNYY and CDR2 EKD. CDR3: CACDRLGILDKLIF. DNA of the CDR3: TGTGCCTGTGACAGGCTGGGGATACTGGATAAACTCATCTTT.

Points on this clone: This may arise from a read error, as a much more abundant clone is one base away. This sample includes further DNA sequences coding for the same CDR3. V is TRDV2 and J is TRDJ1, with 10 bases that match TRDD3. The CDR3 runs 19 residues. J gave up 5 bases and V 1 base, and 18 bases lay outside the gene matches. From germline, CDR1 is GEAIGNYY and CDR2 EKD. The CDR3 region is CACDTLLTGGSNRVDKLIF. The CDR3 nucleotides are TGTGCCTGTGACACTCTCTTAACTGGGGGATCTAATCGTGTGGATAAACTCATCTTT.

This clone came up a few times. Only one base separates this from a far larger clonotype, so it likely reflects a read error. In DNA, the CDR3 is TGTGCCTGTGACACCATATCAGAGACCTCGCCTGGGGGATACAGCCCCTGGGACACCCGACAGATGTTTTTC. Amino acids: CACDTISETSPGGYSPWDTRQMFF. This chain uses TRDV2 with TRDJ3; 11 bases align to TRDD3. Per the germline V gene, CDR1 is GEAIGNYY and CDR2 is EKD. V lost 0 bases and J lost 2; bases outside the gene matches: 20. The CDR3 spans 24 residues.

Worth noting for this clone: A read error is likely here: a far larger clone is one base away. This specimen includes other DNA sequences encoding the same CDR3. The chain employs TRDV2 and TRDJ1; TRDD3 agrees at 12 bases. The CDR3 is made up of 18 amino acids. J lost 1 base, V lost 7 bases, and 15 bases had no gene match. From germline, CDR1 is GEAIGNYY and CDR2 EKD. For the CDR3, the DNA is TGTGCCTGCGACCCCTTGTCTGGGGGATACGCGGTCACCGATAAACTCATCTTT. It specifies CACDPLSGGYAVTDKLIF.

This clone was seen a handful of times. Distinct nucleotide sequences in the sample also encode this CDR3. The rearrangement uses TRDV2 and TRDJ1; 8 nucleotides line up with TRDD3. CDR3 length: 16 amino acids. Per germline, CDR1 GEAIGNYY and CDR2 EKD. V dropped 0 bases and J dropped 1; count of bases not matched to a gene: 6. For the CDR3, the DNA is TGTGCCTGTGACACCGTTGGTGGGGGATCCACCGATAAACTCATCTTT. Protein sequence: CACDTVGGGSTDKLIF.

This clone was detected only a few times. The TCRdb protein, from a much larger clone, departs from this DNA's translation at residue 5, likely by read error; the protein shown derives from the DNA. V and J are TRDV2 and TRDJ1; a possible D gene is TRDD3 (6 bases). The germline V and J ends were trimmed by 3 bases and 4 bases, with 26 bases remaining between them. This CDR3 is built from 18 residues. Germline loops: CDR1 GEAIGNYY, CDR2 EKD. The CDR3 is CACDAVPGVQHRSDKLIF. The CDR3 nucleotides are TGTGCCTGTGACGCGGTACCTGGGGTTCAACATAGGAGCGATAAACTCATCTTT.

This clone is labeled as medium-sized. With only one base between it and a far larger clone, this is likely a read error. The chain carries TRDV1 and TRDJ1, with 10 bases lining up with TRDD3. Germline CDR1 is TSWWSYY and CDR2 is QGS. V dropped 2 bases and J dropped 1; count of bases not matched to a gene: 22. CDR3 length: 22 residues. CDR3 DNA sequence: TGTGCTCTTGGGGAAAGCCCCATATCTTATTACTGGGGGATCGGGGGCACCGATAAACTCATCTTT. Amino acids: CALGESPISYYWGIGGTDKLIF.

This clone counts as medium-sized (0.01 to 0.1%). It differs at one base from a far larger clone, so likely a read error. Other DNA sequences in this specimen translate into the identical CDR3. In nucleotides, the CDR3 is TGTGCCTGTGACTTACTGGGGGCTCAGTACACCGATAAACTCATCTTT. This codes for CACDLLGAQYTDKLIF. V is TRDV2 and J is TRDJ1; 8 positions agree with TRDD3. V was pared by 3 bases and J by 0 bases, with 8 bases of the junction left unmatched. The CDR3 runs 16 residues. In germline, CDR1 is GEAIGNYY, CDR2 EKD.

With regard to this clone: A far larger clone lies a single base away; this is likely a read error. This specimen includes other DNA sequences encoding the same CDR3. The chain has TRDV2 and TRDJ1; D is uncertain. The CDR3 extends over 15 amino acids. Germline assignment: CDR1 GEAIGNYY and CDR2 EKD. CDR3 nucleotides: TGTGCCTGCGACACCGTTGGAAGGTACACCGATAAACTCATCTTT. It translates to CACDTVGRYTDKLIF.

This clone came up a few times. TCRdb's listed protein matches a much larger clone and diverges from this DNA's translation at residue 15, likely through a read error; the protein shown comes from the DNA. CDR3 amino acids: CACDSLPTELGSNTGKLIF. Written as DNA, the CDR3 is TGTGCCTGTGACTCCCTTCCTACTGAACTGGGGTCCAACACCGGTAAACTCATCTTT. V and J are TRDV2 and TRDJ1; 9 nucleotides line up with TRDD2. Germline V gene lookup returns CDR1 GEAIGNYY and CDR2 EKD. This CDR3 is built from 19 residues.

To note about this clone: This likely traces to a read error, being one base from a far larger clone. This same CDR3 is encoded by further DNA sequences in the sample. This chain joins TRDV2 and TRDJ1, with 12 bases fitting TRDD3. This CDR3 has 17 amino acids. Trimming removed 4 bases from V and 0 bases from J; junction bases left unmatched: 8. Germline CDR1 and CDR2: GEAIGNYY and EKD. CDR3 sequence reads: CACDTLGDTSYTDKLIF. CDR3 sequence (DNA): TGTGCCTGTGATACACTGGGGGATACCAGTTACACCGATAAACTCATCTTT.

For this clone: It may be a read error: a sequence one base away is much more abundant. The V call is TRDV2, the J call TRDJ1; TRDD3 matches 12 bases. This CDR3 spans 24 amino acids. Germline values: CDR1 GEAIGNYY, CDR2 EKD. With 3 bases clipped from V and 0 bases from J, the junction kept 28 bases outside the gene matches. The CDR3 protein is CACDFVSIGLNVAGGYGDTDKLIF. DNA of the CDR3: TGTGCCTGTGACTTTGTCTCCATCGGACTGAATGTGGCTGGGGGATACGGGGACACCGATAAACTCATCTTT.

With regard to this clone: The protein TCRdb lists belongs to a much larger clone and differs from this DNA's translation at residue 6, which points to a read error; the protein shown is made from the DNA. This chain joins TRDV2 and TRDJ1; D call uncertain. V was cut by 0 bases and J by 1 base, with 11 bases left in between. This CDR3 spans 15 amino acids. Germline V gene lookup returns CDR1 GEAIGNYY and CDR2 EKD. The CDR3 sequence: CACDTATRGTDKLIF. CDR3 nucleotides: TGTGCCTGTGACACCGCTACTAGGGGCACCGATAAACTCATCTTT.

A few counts support this clone. The J gene is TRDJ1, the V gene TRDV2; 9 bases line up with TRDD3. The CDR3 consists of 18 residues. Losses at the gene ends were 3 bases for V and 1 base for J; bases not matched to a gene: 14. In germline, CDR1 is GEAIGNYY, CDR2 EKD. The CDR3 loop reads CACDSIPEAGGSTDKLIF. CDR3 coding DNA: TGTGCCTGTGACTCCATTCCCGAGGCTGGGGGATCCACCGATAAACTCATCTTT.

For this clone: A far larger clone lies a single base away; this is likely a read error. This same CDR3 is encoded by further DNA sequences in the sample. This chain links TRDV2 with TRDJ1; 7 bases agree with TRDD3. Per germline, CDR1 GEAIGNYY and CDR2 EKD. The CDR3 extends over 16 amino acids. V shed 4 bases and J 0 bases; nucleotides not matched to a gene: 10. The CDR3 here is CACDLLGAQYTDKLIF. The CDR3 DNA is TGTGCCTGTGATTTGCTGGGGGCTCAGTACACCGATAAACTCATCTTT.

This clone showed up just a few times. Being one base from a much bigger clone, this may be a read error. The sample carries other DNA sequences with the same CDR3. V usage is TRDV2 and J usage is TRDJ1; 11 bases align to TRDD3. Trimming at V came to 0 bases and at J to 0 bases, leaving 14 bases not matched to a gene. Germline loops: CDR1 GEAIGNYY, CDR2 EKD. The CDR3 contains 20 residues. The CDR3 protein is CACDTVPVGDTHLYTDKLIF. CDR3 coding DNA: TGTGCCTGTGACACCGTTCCGGTGGGGGATACGCATCTTTACACCGATAAACTCATCTTT.